A selection of T cell receptor beta chains follows, all from one sample in a study of blood T cell repertoires in COVID-19. Sequenced by immunoSEQ multiplex PCR; TCRdb stores in-frame clones only, minus some. Here the sample spans 350,000 to 400,000 clones, roughly 90% being singletons. The sequenced sample consisted of peripheral blood. Every receptor here comes from a woman in her 30s with COVID-19, enrolled during active disease. Both conserved end residues are part of each CDR3. Fields, in order: J gene, D gene, clone size, V gene, CDR3 DNA, CDR3 protein. D genes are given only for firm matches. Size tells how often a clone was seen (once, few, many) or the class of an expanded clone, and some rows leave it out.

J gene: TRBJ1-4
D gene: TRBD1
clone size: -
V gene: TRBV19
CDR3 DNA: TGTGCCAGTAGTATAGATGTCAGGACAGGCAATGAAAAACTGTTTTTT
CDR3 protein: CASSIDVRTGNEKLFF

J gene: TRBJ1-1
D gene: -
clone size: -
V gene: TRBV29-1
CDR3 DNA: TGCAGCGCCACCCGGGACAATGAAGCTTTCTTT
CDR3 protein: CSATRDNEAFF

J gene: TRBJ1-5
D gene: -
clone size: few
V gene: TRBV7-2
CDR3 DNA: TGTGCCAGCAGCAAGGGGGACACGCTCAATCAGCCCCAGCATTTT
CDR3 protein: CASSKGDTLNQPQHF

J gene: TRBJ1-1
D gene: -
clone size: -
V gene: TRBV19
CDR3 DNA: TGTGCCAGTAGTATAGGTCTAGTCAGGGGCAACACTGAAGCTTTCTTT
CDR3 protein: CASSIGLVRGNTEAFF

J gene: TRBJ2-5
D gene: TRBD2
clone size: -
V gene: TRBV7-8
CDR3 DNA: TGTGCCAGCAGCTTAGCGACTAGCGGGAGGCAAGAGACCCAGTACTTC
CDR3 protein: CASSLATSGRQETQYF

J gene: TRBJ1-6
D gene: -
clone size: -
V gene: TRBV10-3
CDR3 DNA: TGTGCCGTATGGCCTGACGGGGAGGACAATTCACCCCTCCACTTT
CDR3 protein: CAVWPDGEDNSPLHF

J gene: TRBJ2-3
D gene: -
clone size: -
V gene: TRBV21-1
CDR3 DNA: TGTGCCAGCAGCGGCTCCCGCTGCACAGATACGCAGTATTTT
CDR3 protein: CASSGSRCTDTQYF

J gene: TRBJ2-2
D gene: -
clone size: -
V gene: TRBV6-2/TRBV6-3
CDR3 DNA: TGTGCCAGCAGCCCTAGACAGAGGACGACCGGGGAGCTGTTTTTT
CDR3 protein: CASSPRQRTTGELFF

J gene: TRBJ2-2
D gene: TRBD1
clone size: once
V gene: TRBV29-1
CDR3 DNA: TGCAGCGTGAGGACAGGGGGCTTTGGGGAGCTGTTTTTT
CDR3 protein: CSVRTGGFGELFF

J gene: TRBJ1-4
D gene: -
clone size: -
V gene: TRBV4-1
CDR3 DNA: TGCGCCAGCAGCTCCCCACCCCGGTCCATTAATGAAAAACTGTTTTTT
CDR3 protein: CASSSPPRSINEKLFF

J gene: TRBJ2-3
D gene: -
clone size: -
V gene: TRBV28
CDR3 DNA: TGTGCCAGCAGTTTACGTGGCAGGGTGGGCACAGATACGCAGTATTTT
CDR3 protein: CASSLRGRVGTDTQYF

J gene: TRBJ2-7
D gene: TRBD1
clone size: -
V gene: TRBV19
CDR3 DNA: TGTGCCAACCCAGGCCTGGGACAGGGCTCCTACGAGCAGTACTTC
CDR3 protein: CANPGLGQGSYEQYF

J gene: TRBJ1-1
D gene: -
clone size: -
V gene: TRBV9
CDR3 DNA: TGTGCCAGCAGCCCCCGACAGTACATGAACACTGAAGCTTTCTTT
CDR3 protein: CASSPRQYMNTEAFF

J gene: TRBJ1-6
D gene: -
clone size: -
V gene: TRBV29-1
CDR3 DNA: TGCAGTCATTGGGGAGGATTGGACAATTCACCCCTCCACTTT
CDR3 protein: CSHWGGLDNSPLHF

J gene: TRBJ1-2
D gene: -
clone size: -
V gene: TRBV10-1
CDR3 DNA: TGCGCCAGCCATTTAGTCCCGGGACATACGCATAGCTACACCTTC
CDR3 protein: CASHLVPGHTHSYTF

J gene: TRBJ2-1
D gene: -
clone size: -
V gene: TRBV25-1
CDR3 DNA: TGTGCCAGCAATTCGAGACACCAATCCTACAATGAGCAGTTCTTC
CDR3 protein: CASNSRHQSYNEQFF

J gene: TRBJ2-3
D gene: -
clone size: once
V gene: TRBV7-6
CDR3 DNA: TGTGCCAGCAGCTTAGTAACGCGGGCCCAGGGCACAGATACGCAGTATTTT
CDR3 protein: CASSLVTRAQGTDTQYF

J gene: TRBJ2-1
D gene: TRBD1
clone size: -
V gene: TRBV29-1
CDR3 DNA: TGCAGCGTGACAGGGGGCAGGGACAATGAGCAGTTCTTC
CDR3 protein: CSVTGGRDNEQFF

J gene: TRBJ2-3
D gene: TRBD1
clone size: -
V gene: TRBV7-2
CDR3 DNA: TGTGCCAGCAGCTTAGCGCCCGGGACAGGGACCACAGATACGCAGTATTTT
CDR3 protein: CASSLAPGTGTTDTQYF

J gene: TRBJ2-2
D gene: -
clone size: -
V gene: TRBV29-1
CDR3 DNA: TGCAGCGGAGGGGGGGGCCCTGGCGGGGAGCTGTTTTTT
CDR3 protein: CSGGGGPGGELFF

J gene: TRBJ2-3
D gene: -
clone size: -
V gene: TRBV6-4
CDR3 DNA: TGTGCCAGCAGTCCCGGGGTAGCTGATAATACGCAGTATTTT
CDR3 protein: CASSPGVADNTQYF

J gene: TRBJ2-2
D gene: TRBD2
clone size: -
V gene: TRBV5-4
CDR3 DNA: TGTGCCAGCAGCTTGACTAGCGGGAACACCGGGGAGCTGTTTTTT
CDR3 protein: CASSLTSGNTGELFF

J gene: TRBJ2-3
D gene: TRBD2
clone size: once
V gene: TRBV5-1
CDR3 DNA: TGCGCCAGCAGGGGGGGGACTAGCGGATTCACAGATACGCAGTATTTT
CDR3 protein: CASRGGTSGFTDTQYF

J gene: TRBJ2-5
D gene: -
clone size: -
V gene: TRBV7-6
CDR3 DNA: TGTGCCAGCAGCTTAGCCCAGGGGCCACAAGAGACCCAGTACTTC
CDR3 protein: CASSLAQGPQETQYF

J gene: TRBJ2-3
D gene: TRBD2
clone size: few
V gene: TRBV5-6
CDR3 DNA: TGTGCCAGCAGCTTGGTGGCGGGAGTAAAAGATACGCAGTATTTT
CDR3 protein: CASSLVAGVKDTQYF

J gene: TRBJ2-5
D gene: TRBD2
clone size: once
V gene: TRBV6-2/TRBV6-3
CDR3 DNA: TGTGCCAGCAGCGTCGGGGGAGCGGGGGGGCGAGAGACCCAGTACTTC
CDR3 protein: CASSVGGAGGRETQYF

J gene: TRBJ1-1
D gene: -
clone size: few
V gene: TRBV5-6
CDR3 DNA: TGTGCCAGCAGCCCGATTGGAGCAAACACTGAAGCTTTCTTT
CDR3 protein: CASSPIGANTEAFF

J gene: TRBJ2-3
D gene: TRBD1
clone size: -
V gene: TRBV6-2/TRBV6-3
CDR3 DNA: TGTGCCAGCAGTTACTCCGGGACAGGCCTAACTCGCACAGATACGCAGTATTTT
CDR3 protein: CASSYSGTGLTRTDTQYF

J gene: TRBJ2-5
D gene: -
clone size: -
V gene: TRBV11-2
CDR3 DNA: TGTGCCAGCAGCTTAGATCCGATCCAGATAGAGACCCAGTACTTC
CDR3 protein: CASSLDPIQIETQYF

J gene: TRBJ2-7
D gene: -
clone size: -
V gene: TRBV20-1
CDR3 DNA: TGCAGTGCTAGACGCTACGAGCAGTACTTC
CDR3 protein: CSARRYEQYF

J gene: TRBJ2-2
D gene: -
clone size: -
V gene: TRBV3-1/TRBV3-2
CDR3 DNA: TGTGCCAGCAGCGTCATGCGAGCGAACACCGGGGAGCTGTTTTTT
CDR3 protein: CASSVMRANTGELFF

J gene: TRBJ2-7
D gene: TRBD1
clone size: -
V gene: TRBV15
CDR3 DNA: TGTGCCACCAGCACCCGGGACAGGTCGGTTTACGAGCAGTACTTC
CDR3 protein: CATSTRDRSVYEQYF

J gene: TRBJ2-7
D gene: -
clone size: -
V gene: TRBV27
CDR3 DNA: TGTGCCATCTCCAGCCGGGACAACTCCTACGAGCAGTACTTC
CDR3 protein: CAISSRDNSYEQYF

J gene: TRBJ2-1
D gene: -
clone size: -
V gene: TRBV4-3
CDR3 DNA: TGCGCCAGCAGCCAAGATCGAACCCCTCTAGGCGAGCAGTTCTTC
CDR3 protein: CASSQDRTPLGEQFF

J gene: TRBJ1-1
D gene: -
clone size: -
V gene: TRBV11-2
CDR3 DNA: TGTGCCAGCAGCCTTACAGGGATAGCTTTCTTT
CDR3 protein: CASSLTGIAFF

J gene: TRBJ1-1
D gene: -
clone size: -
V gene: TRBV12-3/TRBV12-4
CDR3 DNA: TGTGCCAGCAGTTTGGAGGAGGCCACTGAAGCTTTCTTT
CDR3 protein: CASSLEEATEAFF

J gene: TRBJ1-2
D gene: TRBD1
clone size: -
V gene: TRBV27
CDR3 DNA: TGTGCCAGCAGAAGACAGGGGACTCAGCCTAACTATGGCTACACCTTC
CDR3 protein: CASRRQGTQPNYGYTF

J gene: TRBJ2-5
D gene: -
clone size: -
V gene: TRBV5-1
CDR3 DNA: TGCGCCAGCAGTTTACAAGAGACCCAGTACTTC
CDR3 protein: CASSLQETQYF

J gene: TRBJ2-3
D gene: -
clone size: -
V gene: TRBV20-1
CDR3 DNA: TGCAGTGCTTGTGCCCCTGAGGGAACAGATACGCAGTATTTT
CDR3 protein: CSACAPEGTDTQYF

J gene: TRBJ2-1
D gene: -
clone size: few
V gene: TRBV7-9
CDR3 DNA: TGTGCCAGCACCAACCTGGACAGCTACAATGAGCAGTTCTTC
CDR3 protein: CASTNLDSYNEQFF

J gene: TRBJ1-3
D gene: -
clone size: -
V gene: TRBV6-1
CDR3 DNA: TGTGCCAGCAGTGAATACAACCAGCGGGGGGCCCTCTCCTCTGGAAACACCATATATTTT
CDR3 protein: CASSEYNQRGALSSGNTIYF

J gene: TRBJ1-1
D gene: -
clone size: -
V gene: TRBV5-1
CDR3 DNA: TGCGCCAGCACTCCTTTGGGACCGGGGAGGGACACTGAAGCTTTCTTT
CDR3 protein: CASTPLGPGRDTEAFF

J gene: TRBJ1-1
D gene: -
clone size: -
V gene: TRBV5-1
CDR3 DNA: TGCGCCAGCAGCCCGCTACAGGGTGGCACTGAAGCTTTCTTT
CDR3 protein: CASSPLQGGTEAFF

J gene: TRBJ1-2
D gene: -
clone size: -
V gene: TRBV28
CDR3 DNA: TGTGCCAGCAGTTTAGCCGGGTCTGGCTACACCTTC
CDR3 protein: CASSLAGSGYTF

J gene: TRBJ2-3
D gene: TRBD2
clone size: -
V gene: TRBV19
CDR3 DNA: TGTGCCAGTAGCCAAACTAGCGCAGAGAGCACAGATACGCAGTATTTT
CDR3 protein: CASSQTSAESTDTQYF

J gene: TRBJ1-1
D gene: -
clone size: -
V gene: TRBV18
CDR3 DNA: TGTGCCAGCTCACCCTCTGCTGAAGCTTTCTTT
CDR3 protein: CASSPSAEAFF

J gene: TRBJ1-2
D gene: -
clone size: -
V gene: TRBV5-1
CDR3 DNA: TGCGCCAGCAGCTGGGGTAGGACACCTAACTATGGCTACACCTTC
CDR3 protein: CASSWGRTPNYGYTF

J gene: TRBJ1-2
D gene: -
clone size: -
V gene: TRBV9
CDR3 DNA: TGTGCCAGCAGCGCTCCAGGGTATGGCTACACCTTC
CDR3 protein: CASSAPGYGYTF

J gene: TRBJ1-2
D gene: -
clone size: -
V gene: TRBV6-6
CDR3 DNA: TGTGCCAGCAGCCGAGTGGGGCCCAACTATGGCTACACCTTC
CDR3 protein: CASSRVGPNYGYTF

J gene: TRBJ2-2
D gene: -
clone size: -
V gene: TRBV5-1
CDR3 DNA: TGCGCCAGCAGCTTGGCCAGTCTGAACACCGGGGAGCTGTTTTTT
CDR3 protein: CASSLASLNTGELFF

J gene: TRBJ2-2
D gene: TRBD1
clone size: -
V gene: TRBV19
CDR3 DNA: TGTGCCAGTTCCTACAAACCCGGGACAGGGAGAACCGGGGAGCTGTTTTTT
CDR3 protein: CASSYKPGTGRTGELFF

J gene: TRBJ1-6
D gene: -
clone size: -
V gene: TRBV30
CDR3 DNA: TGTGCCTGGAGCGCGGGACGGGATAATTCACCCCTCCACTTT
CDR3 protein: CAWSAGRDNSPLHF

J gene: TRBJ2-2
D gene: -
clone size: -
V gene: TRBV24-1
CDR3 DNA: TGTGCCACCAGTGATGTCAGCGCGAACACCGGGGAGCTGTTTTTT
CDR3 protein: CATSDVSANTGELFF

J gene: TRBJ1-3
D gene: -
clone size: -
V gene: TRBV28
CDR3 DNA: TGTGCCAGCAAACACCGACAGGCGCCGAGCTCTGGAAACACCATATATTTT
CDR3 protein: CASKHRQAPSSGNTIYF

J gene: TRBJ1-2
D gene: -
clone size: -
V gene: TRBV5-6
CDR3 DNA: TGTGCCAGCAGCGGGGGGGAGGGCCAGCCCCATAGTGATGGCTACACCTTC
CDR3 protein: CASSGGEGQPHSDGYTF

J gene: TRBJ1-3
D gene: -
clone size: -
V gene: TRBV15
CDR3 DNA: TGTGCCACCAGCAGAGCATGGGGGGCTGGAAACACCATATATTTT
CDR3 protein: CATSRAWGAGNTIYF

J gene: TRBJ1-6
D gene: -
clone size: -
V gene: TRBV4-3
CDR3 DNA: TGCGCCAGCAGCCAAGAGGGGCCAGATGGAGAATCACCCCTCCACTTT
CDR3 protein: CASSQEGPDGESPLHF

J gene: TRBJ2-3
D gene: -
clone size: -
V gene: TRBV10-2
CDR3 DNA: TGCGCCAGCAGTGCGTCAGGGGCCGATACGCAGTATTTT
CDR3 protein: CASSASGADTQYF

J gene: TRBJ1-6
D gene: -
clone size: -
V gene: TRBV7-2
CDR3 DNA: TGTGCCAGCAGCTTTCCAGACTATAATTCACCCCTCCACTTT
CDR3 protein: CASSFPDYNSPLHF